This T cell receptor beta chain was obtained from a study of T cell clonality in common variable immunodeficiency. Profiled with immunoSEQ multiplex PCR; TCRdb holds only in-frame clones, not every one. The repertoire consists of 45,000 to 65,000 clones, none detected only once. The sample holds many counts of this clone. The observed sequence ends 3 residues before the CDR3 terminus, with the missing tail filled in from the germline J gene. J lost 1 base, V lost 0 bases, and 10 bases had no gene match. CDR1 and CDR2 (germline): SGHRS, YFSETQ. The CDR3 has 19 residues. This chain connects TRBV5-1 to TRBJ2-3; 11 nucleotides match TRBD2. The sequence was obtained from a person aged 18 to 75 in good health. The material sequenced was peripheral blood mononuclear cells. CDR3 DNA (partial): TGCGCCAGCAGCTTGGGGGGCCTAGCGGGAGGAGAGGGCACAGATACG. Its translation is CASSLGGLAGGEGTDT. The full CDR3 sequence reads CASSLGGLAGGEGTDTQYF.